This is a list of T cell receptor beta chains from one sample in a study of molecular identifiers for immune sequencing clone quantification. Each CDR3 protein is one row after TCRdb ran MiXCR on the PCR reads. The table has about 640,000 distinct CDR3 sequences, 15% to 20% seen once. The material sequenced was naive CD8+ T cells from blood, with Jurkat cell RNA spiked in. Receptor source: a human donor in good health. Some libraries in this study had Jurkat cell RNA spiked in. Each CDR3 is given without its conserved first and last residue. Each record gives: J gene, clone size, V gene, CDR3 protein. For some rows the clone size is stated as once, few or many, or as a class when expanded; others skip it.

J gene: TRBJ2-1
clone size: many
V gene: TRBV4-1
CDR3 protein: ASSQGDRASYNEQF

J gene: TRBJ2-3
clone size: few
V gene: TRBV13
CDR3 protein: ASSLGHQTTDTQY

J gene: TRBJ2-1
clone size: many
V gene: TRBV5-6
CDR3 protein: ASSLVLAGHNEQF

J gene: TRBJ2-5
clone size: NA
V gene: TRBV7-9
CDR3 protein: ASSFMAQETQY

J gene: TRBJ2-7
clone size: many
V gene: TRBV6-2/TRBV6-3
CDR3 protein: ATSEGLGEQY

J gene: TRBJ2-5
clone size: many
V gene: TRBV29-1
CDR3 protein: SFIAGNQETQY

J gene: TRBJ1-5
clone size: many
V gene: TRBV20-1
CDR3 protein: SASMTELNQPQH

J gene: TRBJ2-2
clone size: many
V gene: TRBV6-6
CDR3 protein: ASSGTGFTGELF

J gene: TRBJ2-1
clone size: NA
V gene: TRBV20-1
CDR3 protein: SAHQSSYNEQF

J gene: TRBJ1-1
clone size: many
V gene: TRBV6-6
CDR3 protein: ASSHQGRAGVPNTEAF

J gene: TRBJ2-3
clone size: many
V gene: TRBV4-3
CDR3 protein: ASSRSLAGLEDTQY

J gene: TRBJ2-7
clone size: NA
V gene: TRBV19
CDR3 protein: ASSIRDTRTYEQY

J gene: TRBJ2-3
clone size: many
V gene: TRBV19
CDR3 protein: ASSIGLAGADTQY

J gene: TRBJ2-7
clone size: NA
V gene: TRBV7-2
CDR3 protein: ASSTGTGEWEQY

J gene: TRBJ1-5
clone size: few
V gene: TRBV7-6
CDR3 protein: ASSLDLRSNQPQH

J gene: TRBJ2-2
clone size: many
V gene: TRBV7-2
CDR3 protein: ASSFGGADGELF

J gene: TRBJ2-4
clone size: many
V gene: TRBV5-1
CDR3 protein: ASSSTGQGILAKNIQY

J gene: TRBJ2-1
clone size: NA
V gene: TRBV7-9
CDR3 protein: ASSSTPGLYNEQS

J gene: TRBJ2-2
clone size: many
V gene: TRBV20-1
CDR3 protein: SARGRDENTGELF

J gene: TRBJ2-5
clone size: many
V gene: TRBV2
CDR3 protein: ASRGVFTQETQY

J gene: TRBJ1-5
clone size: many
V gene: TRBV6-6
CDR3 protein: ASRHRTDYSNQPQH

J gene: TRBJ2-1
clone size: few
V gene: TRBV5-4
CDR3 protein: ASSGDPTSYNEQF

J gene: TRBJ1-5
clone size: NA
V gene: TRBV21-1
CDR3 protein: ASTLNERQGGNQPQH

J gene: TRBJ2-1
clone size: NA
V gene: TRBV28
CDR3 protein: ACSPNRDNEQF

J gene: TRBJ2-5
clone size: NA
V gene: TRBV29-1
CDR3 protein: SVLPDNQETQY

J gene: TRBJ1-1
clone size: NA
V gene: TRBV28
CDR3 protein: ASSFRGPNTEAL

J gene: TRBJ1-2
clone size: few
V gene: TRBV25-1
CDR3 protein: ASSVIRDSTNYGYT

J gene: TRBJ2-7
clone size: many
V gene: TRBV4-3
CDR3 protein: ASSQEGSWATHEQY

J gene: TRBJ2-2
clone size: NA
V gene: TRBV7-9
CDR3 protein: ASPGSGPGELF

J gene: TRBJ2-7
clone size: many
V gene: TRBV7-9
CDR3 protein: ASSAGPWAYEQY

J gene: TRBJ1-3
clone size: NA
V gene: TRBV27
CDR3 protein: ASSLGPFSGNTMY

J gene: TRBJ1-5
clone size: many
V gene: TRBV20-1
CDR3 protein: SARGTHSNQPQH

J gene: TRBJ1-5
clone size: many
V gene: TRBV30
CDR3 protein: AWSPGQSNQPQH

J gene: TRBJ2-7
clone size: many
V gene: TRBV27
CDR3 protein: ASSITYGGEQY

J gene: TRBJ2-1
clone size: few
V gene: TRBV12-3/TRBV12-4
CDR3 protein: ASSGTPSYNEQF

J gene: TRBJ2-3
clone size: few
V gene: TRBV7-9
CDR3 protein: ASSLREGGSTDTQY

J gene: TRBJ2-5
clone size: many
V gene: TRBV30
CDR3 protein: AWTSPGEETQY